This TCR beta chain was sequenced for a study of T-cell reconstitution after alpha-beta-depleted transplantation in children. Unique molecular identifiers were used in preparing the TCRbeta library. From the PCR reads, TCRdb called clonotypes with MiXCR, one entry per CDR3 protein. The sample shows around 71,000 distinct CDR3 sequences, approximately 7.3% of them seen only once. Germline assignment: CDR1 DFQATT and CDR2 SNEGSKA (reference sequence). V dropped 2 bases and J dropped 4; count of bases not matched to a gene: 5. The CDR3 is made up of 13 amino acids. This clonotype was seen more than once but under ten times.

The source is a human donor who donated a stem cell graft to a child with acute lymphoblastic leukemia. Material: PBMCs from the stem cell graft donor, obtained from the stem cell graft. The rearrangement joins TRBV20-1 to TRBJ2-7; 7 bases fit TRBD1. The CDR3 is CSARTDREYEQYF. CDR3 sequence (DNA): TGCAGTGCTAGAACCGACAGGGAGTACGAGCAGTACTTC.